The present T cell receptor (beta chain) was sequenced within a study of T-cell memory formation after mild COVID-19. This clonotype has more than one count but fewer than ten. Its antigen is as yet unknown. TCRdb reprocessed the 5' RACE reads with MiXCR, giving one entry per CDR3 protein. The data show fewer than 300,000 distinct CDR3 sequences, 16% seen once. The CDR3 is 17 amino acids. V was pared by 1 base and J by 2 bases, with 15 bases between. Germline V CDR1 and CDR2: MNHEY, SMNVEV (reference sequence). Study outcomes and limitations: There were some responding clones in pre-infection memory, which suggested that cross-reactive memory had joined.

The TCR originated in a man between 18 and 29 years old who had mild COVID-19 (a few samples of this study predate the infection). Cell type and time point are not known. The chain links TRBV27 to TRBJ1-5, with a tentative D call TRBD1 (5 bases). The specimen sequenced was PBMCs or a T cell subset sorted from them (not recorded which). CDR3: CASSLFGGRSGNQPQHF. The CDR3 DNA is TGTGCCAGCAGTTTATTTGGGGGGAGATCGGGCAATCAGCCCCAGCATTTT.